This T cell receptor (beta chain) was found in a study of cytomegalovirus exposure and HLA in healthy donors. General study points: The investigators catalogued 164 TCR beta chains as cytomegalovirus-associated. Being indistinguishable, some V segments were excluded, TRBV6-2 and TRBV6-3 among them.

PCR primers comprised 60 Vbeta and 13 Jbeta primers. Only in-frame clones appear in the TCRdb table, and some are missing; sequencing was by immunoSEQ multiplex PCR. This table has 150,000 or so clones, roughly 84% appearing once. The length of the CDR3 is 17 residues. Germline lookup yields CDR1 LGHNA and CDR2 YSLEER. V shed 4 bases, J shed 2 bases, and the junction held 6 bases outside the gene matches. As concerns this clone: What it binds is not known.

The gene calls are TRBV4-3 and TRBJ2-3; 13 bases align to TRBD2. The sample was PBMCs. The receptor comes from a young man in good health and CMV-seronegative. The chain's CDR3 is CASSPGTSGTLTDTQYF. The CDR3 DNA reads TGCGCCAGCAGCCCCGGGACTAGCGGGACACTCACAGATACGCAGTATTTT.